This T cell receptor beta chain was observed in a study of hypomethylating agent response in myelodysplastic syndrome (TCRdb year 2021). Some background on the complete study: The hypomethylating agents azacitidine (about 75% of the 11) or decitabine (3 of 11) were used to treat the patients. TET2 was the most frequent mutation, present in about 50% of the 11 patients. The cohort included about 10 male and 2 female myelodysplastic syndrome patients. On average the patients were 72.2 +/- 6.3 years old, and a diploid cytogenetic profile was seen most often. Response was defined as complete response or hematologic improvement, and patients who met neither criterion were classified as non-responders. Six or seven patients had a response of complete response or hematologic improvement, and four or five patients did not respond.

For this chain, trimming is 1 base at the V end and 5 bases at the J end, and the number of junction bases without a gene match is 10. From its cysteine to its phenylalanine, the CDR3 spans 16 amino acids. Only the CDR3 part of the read is kept: 48 bases, read in frame from the first base. The CDR1 and CDR2 encoded by the germline V gene are SGHDT and YYEEEE. Findings and caveats that apply to the study as a whole: Whether the shared GLIPH2 clusters possibly recognize novel MDS antigens was not confirmed and still needs to be tested experimentally. After hypomethylating agent treatment, no significant change in richness, rarefaction diversity or clonality was seen, either across all patients or within response groups. Responders more often showed novel clonotypes emerging, while non-responders displayed more contracted clonotypes after treatment. Age matching of healthy control donors to MDS patients was not performed, and the MDS versus healthy comparison could have been impacted by this lack of age matching. Only 10 to 12 patients were analyzed, making the cohort small.

Libraries were made using the immunoSEQ multiplex PCR assay. Each sample was run at survey resolution as two replicates of approximately 200 ng apiece, for a total of 400 ng of DNA. Rearranged TCRB sequences in genomic DNA were detected with the hsTCRB kit using multiplex PCR primers targeting V and J genes. To amplify the CDR3 region, the first PCR ran for about 30 cycles with the QIAGEN Multiplex PCR Kit. An 8-cycle second PCR added sample barcodes and Illumina adapters to each replicate. Pooled libraries were quantified with a QuantStudio 6 and the KAPA library quantification kit. About 15 pM of pooled libraries were sequenced on an Illumina MiSeq with 156-cycle single-end reads and a 15-cycle index read. The study's processing was this. Of more than 150,000 unique clonotypes, 1.7% were flagged by VDJdb annotation as previously reported viral-epitope-specific. Raw reads were processed by the immunoSEQ Data Assistant and immunoSEQ Analyzer into normalized, annotated TCRB repertoires. Clonotypes were analyzed with BioAnalyzer and version 0.6.5 of the immunarch R package. Before richness was estimated, every repertoire was downsampled to the clone count of the smallest repertoire. Fisher's exact tests classified clonotypes as expanded, contracted or novel, with novel meaning zero frequency before treatment. GLIPH2 clustered significantly changed CDR3 beta sequences using simulation_depth=1000 and kmer_min_depth=3, excluding CDR3s shorter than five residues. TCRdb re-hosts the immuneACCESS table, in-frame sequences only. Its copies lack some clones; in the studies checked, an unresolved V gene accounts for under half of them, and the cause for the rest is not known. For V, J and clone size, that table is used; D and trimming come from the DNA. For this sample the table gives 6,000 to 7,000 clones, of which 80% to 90% were detected only once. The leading ten clones occupy 26% of the sample.

T-cell subsets were not sorted, so the analysis was performed on bulk bone marrow. Immunosequencing of the TCR beta CDR3 regions was performed on bone marrow from ten to eleven myelodysplastic syndrome patients before and after hypomethylating agent therapy. For longitudinal repertoire tracking, a baseline bone marrow plus two to three bone marrows at different post-treatment timepoints were contributed by each patient. Genomic DNA was extracted from whole bone marrow, and quality was checked by TapeStation, NanoDrop OneC and PicoGreen assays. About this clone: Its antigen is not yet known. No base quality information exists; no much larger clone differs at one position.

Sequenced material: bone marrow, taken before or after starting hypomethylating agent treatment for myelodysplastic syndrome (not recorded which). The origin of this receptor is a human donor with myelodysplastic syndrome. Recombination joined TRBV5-6 with TRBJ2-3; TRBD2 matches 7 bases in the middle. The CDR3 protein is CASSLRIGGFGDTQYF. The DNA sequence follows: TGTGCCAGCAGCTTGAGAATCGGGGGGTTCGGAGATACGCAGTATTTT. Reference TRBV5-6 and TRBJ2-3 genes cover what lies past the CDR3, so the full variable domain is DAGVTQSPTHLIKTRGQQVTLRCSPKSGHDTVSWYQQALGQGPQFIFQYYEEEERQRGNFPDRFSGHQFPNYSSELNVNALLLGDSALYLCASSLRIGGFGDTQYFGPGTRLTVL.